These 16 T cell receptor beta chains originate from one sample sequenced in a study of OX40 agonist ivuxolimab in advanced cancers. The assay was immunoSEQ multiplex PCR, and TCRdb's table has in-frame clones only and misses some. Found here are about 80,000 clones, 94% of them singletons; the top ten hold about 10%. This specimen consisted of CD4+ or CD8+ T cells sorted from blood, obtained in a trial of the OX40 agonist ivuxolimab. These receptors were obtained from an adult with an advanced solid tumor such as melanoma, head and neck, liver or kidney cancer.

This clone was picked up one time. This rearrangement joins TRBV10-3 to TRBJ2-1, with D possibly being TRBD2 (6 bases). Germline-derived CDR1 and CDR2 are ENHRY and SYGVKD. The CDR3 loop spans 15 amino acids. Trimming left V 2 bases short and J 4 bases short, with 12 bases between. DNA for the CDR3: TGTGCCATCAGTGAGGAGCTAGCGAATTACAATGAGCAGTTCTTC. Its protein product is CAISEELANYNEQFF.

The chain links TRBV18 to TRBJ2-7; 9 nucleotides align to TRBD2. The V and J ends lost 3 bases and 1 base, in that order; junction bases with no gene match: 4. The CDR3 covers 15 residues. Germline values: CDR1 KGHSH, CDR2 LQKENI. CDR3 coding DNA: TGTGCCAGCTCACCGCTAGCGGGGCAGTCCTACGAGCAGTACTTC. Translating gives CASSPLAGQSYEQYF.

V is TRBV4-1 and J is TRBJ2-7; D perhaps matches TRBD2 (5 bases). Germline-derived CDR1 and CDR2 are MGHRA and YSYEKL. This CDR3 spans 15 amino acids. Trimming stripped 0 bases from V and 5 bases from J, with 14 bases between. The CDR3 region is CASSQDTRVLDEQYF. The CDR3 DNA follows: TGCGCCAGCAGCCAAGATACGAGGGTACTGGACGAGCAGTACTTC.

CDR3 coding DNA: TGCAGCTTGGCGGACAGGGGAGGAACAGATACGCAGTATTTT. It yields the protein CSLADRGGTDTQYF. The V and J genes are TRBV29-1 and TRBJ2-3; TRBD1 matches at 9 bases. Germline CDR1 reads SQVTM; CDR2 reads ANQGSEA. The CDR3 has 14 residues. The ends lost 8 bases at V and 3 bases at J; junction bases unmatched: 9.

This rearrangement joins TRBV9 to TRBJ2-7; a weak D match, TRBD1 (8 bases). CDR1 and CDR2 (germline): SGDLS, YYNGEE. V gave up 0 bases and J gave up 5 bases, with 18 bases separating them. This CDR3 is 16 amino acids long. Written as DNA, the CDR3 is TGTGCCAGCAGCGTAGACAGGGGGGGATCGAAGGACGAGCAGTACTTC. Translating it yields CASSVDRGGSKDEQYF.

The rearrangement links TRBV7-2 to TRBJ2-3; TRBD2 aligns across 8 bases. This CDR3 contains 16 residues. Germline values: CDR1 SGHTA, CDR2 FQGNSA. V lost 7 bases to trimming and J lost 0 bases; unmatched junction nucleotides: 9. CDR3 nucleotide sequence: TGTGCCAGCAACCGGGGGGGCGCTTCAAGCACAGATACGCAGTATTTT. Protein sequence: CASNRGGASSTDTQYF.

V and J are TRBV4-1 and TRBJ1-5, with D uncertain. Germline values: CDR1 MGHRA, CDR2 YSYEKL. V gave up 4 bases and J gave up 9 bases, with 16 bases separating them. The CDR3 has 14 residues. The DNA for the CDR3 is TGCGCCAGCAGCCCTGATCGCATGATTCTGCCCCAGCATTTT. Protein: CASSPDRMILPQHF.

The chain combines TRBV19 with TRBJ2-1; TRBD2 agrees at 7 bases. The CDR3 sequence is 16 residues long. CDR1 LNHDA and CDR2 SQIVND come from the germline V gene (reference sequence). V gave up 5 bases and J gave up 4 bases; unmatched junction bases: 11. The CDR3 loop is CASSWAGEGLYNEQFF. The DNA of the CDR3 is TGTGCCAGTAGTTGGGCGGGAGAGGGACTTTACAATGAGCAGTTCTTC.

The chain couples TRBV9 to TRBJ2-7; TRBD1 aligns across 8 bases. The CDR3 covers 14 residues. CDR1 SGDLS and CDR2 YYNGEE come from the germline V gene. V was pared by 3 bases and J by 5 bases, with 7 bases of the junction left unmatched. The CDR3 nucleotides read TGTGCCAGCAGCGCCTGGACAGGGTTCAACGAGCAGTACTTC. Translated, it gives CASSAWTGFNEQYF.

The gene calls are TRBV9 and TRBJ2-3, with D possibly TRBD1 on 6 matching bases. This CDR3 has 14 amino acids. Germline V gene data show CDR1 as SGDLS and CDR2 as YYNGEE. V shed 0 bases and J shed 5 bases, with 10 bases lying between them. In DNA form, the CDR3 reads TGTGCCAGCAGCGTAGACAGGGAAGGAGATACGCAGTATTTT. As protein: CASSVDREGDTQYF.

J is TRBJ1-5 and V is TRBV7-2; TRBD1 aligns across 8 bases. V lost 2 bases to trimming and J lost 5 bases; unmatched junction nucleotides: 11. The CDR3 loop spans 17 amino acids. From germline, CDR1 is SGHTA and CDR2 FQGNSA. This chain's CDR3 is CASSLSLWQGADQPQHF. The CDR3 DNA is TGTGCCAGCAGCTTATCCCTGTGGCAGGGGGCTGATCAGCCCCAGCATTTT.

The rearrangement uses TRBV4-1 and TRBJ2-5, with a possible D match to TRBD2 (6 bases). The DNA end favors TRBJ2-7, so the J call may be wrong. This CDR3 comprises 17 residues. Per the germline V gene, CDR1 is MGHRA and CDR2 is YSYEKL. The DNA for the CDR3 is TGCGCCAGCAGCCAAGGGGACCCGGCGGAGACTAGGTACGAGCAGTACTTC. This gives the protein CASSQGDPAETRYEQYF.

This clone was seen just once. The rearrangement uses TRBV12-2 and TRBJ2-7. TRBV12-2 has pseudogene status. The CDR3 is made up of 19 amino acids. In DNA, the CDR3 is TGTGCAAGTCGCTTAGCGATCATTGGGGAAACTGGATTCTCCTACGAGCAGTACTTC. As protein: CASRLAIIGETGFSYEQYF.

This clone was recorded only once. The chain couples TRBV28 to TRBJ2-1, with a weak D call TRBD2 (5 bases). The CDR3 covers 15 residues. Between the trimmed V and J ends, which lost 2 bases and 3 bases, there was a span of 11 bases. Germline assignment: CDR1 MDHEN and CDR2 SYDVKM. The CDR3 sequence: CASSLGASSYNEQFF. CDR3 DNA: TGTGCCAGCAGTTTAGGAGCTAGCAGCTACAATGAGCAGTTCTTC.

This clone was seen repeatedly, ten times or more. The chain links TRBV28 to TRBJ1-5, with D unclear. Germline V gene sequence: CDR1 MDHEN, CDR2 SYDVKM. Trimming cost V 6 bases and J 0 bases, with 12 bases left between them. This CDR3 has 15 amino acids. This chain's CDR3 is CASRRYLNSNQPQHF. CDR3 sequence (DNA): TGTGCCAGCAGGCGATACCTGAATAGCAATCAGCCCCAGCATTTT.

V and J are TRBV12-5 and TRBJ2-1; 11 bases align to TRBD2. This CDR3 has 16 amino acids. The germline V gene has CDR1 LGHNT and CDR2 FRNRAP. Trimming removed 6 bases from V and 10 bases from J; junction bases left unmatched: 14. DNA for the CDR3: TGTGCTAGTGGAACAACCGGGACTAGCGGTTCCAGAGAGCAGTTCTTC. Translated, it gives CASGTTGTSGSREQFF.